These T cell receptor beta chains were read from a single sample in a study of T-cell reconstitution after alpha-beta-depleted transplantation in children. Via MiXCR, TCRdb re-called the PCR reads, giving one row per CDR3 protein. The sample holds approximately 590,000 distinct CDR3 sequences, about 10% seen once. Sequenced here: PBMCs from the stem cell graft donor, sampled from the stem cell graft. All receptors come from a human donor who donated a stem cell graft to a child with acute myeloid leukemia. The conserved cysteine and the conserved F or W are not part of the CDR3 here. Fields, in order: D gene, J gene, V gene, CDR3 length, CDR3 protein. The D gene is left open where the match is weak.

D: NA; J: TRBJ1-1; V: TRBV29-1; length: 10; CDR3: SVEAGNLEAF
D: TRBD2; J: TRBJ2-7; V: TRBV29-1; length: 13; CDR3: SVPGLAGGTDEQY
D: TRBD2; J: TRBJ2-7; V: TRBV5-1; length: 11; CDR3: ATSGSGSAEQY
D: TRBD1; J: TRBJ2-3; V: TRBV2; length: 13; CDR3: ASRDRGRSTDTQY
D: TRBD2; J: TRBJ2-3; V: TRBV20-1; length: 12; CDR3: SASNLAEADTQY
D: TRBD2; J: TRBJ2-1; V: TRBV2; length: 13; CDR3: ASKGLAGAGDEQF
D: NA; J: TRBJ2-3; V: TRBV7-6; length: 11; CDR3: ASSLPSADTQY
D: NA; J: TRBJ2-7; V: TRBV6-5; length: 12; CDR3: ASSYTLSSYEQY
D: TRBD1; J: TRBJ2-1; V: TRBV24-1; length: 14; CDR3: ATSDPGQGEYNEQF
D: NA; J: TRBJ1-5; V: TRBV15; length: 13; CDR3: ATSRDRGAKQPQH
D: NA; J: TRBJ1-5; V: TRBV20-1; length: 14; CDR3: SARPTGHLSNQPQH
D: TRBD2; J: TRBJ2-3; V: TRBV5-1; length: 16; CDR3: ASSSPREVAGPTDTQY
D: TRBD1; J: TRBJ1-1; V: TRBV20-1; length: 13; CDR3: SARGYRGPGTEAF
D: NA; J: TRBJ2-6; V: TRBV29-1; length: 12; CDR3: SVDPGSGANVLT
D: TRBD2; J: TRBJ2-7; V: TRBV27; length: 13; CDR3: ASSLSSGRINEQY
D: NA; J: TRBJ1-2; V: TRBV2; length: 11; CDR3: ASSNRLNYGYT
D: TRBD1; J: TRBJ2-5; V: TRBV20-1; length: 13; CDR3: SAGDTRGLQETQY
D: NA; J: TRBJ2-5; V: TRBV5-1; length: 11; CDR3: ASSTSVRETQY
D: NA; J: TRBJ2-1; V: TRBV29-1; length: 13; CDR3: SVVDSRSSYNEQF
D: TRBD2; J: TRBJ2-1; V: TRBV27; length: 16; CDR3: AQPVRLAGVVPYNEQF
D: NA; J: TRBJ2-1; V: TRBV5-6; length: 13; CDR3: ASSLRLARYNEQF
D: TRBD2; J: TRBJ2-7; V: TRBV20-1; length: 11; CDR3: SAWTSGSLEQY
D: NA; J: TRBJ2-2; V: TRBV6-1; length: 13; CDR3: ASSESGGRTGELF
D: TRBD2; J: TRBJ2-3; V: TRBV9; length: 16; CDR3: ASSVGEGGLAGPDTQY
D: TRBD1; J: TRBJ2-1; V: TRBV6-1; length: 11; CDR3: ASRLGQVNEQF
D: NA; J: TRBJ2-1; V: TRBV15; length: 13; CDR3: ATSSSGSSYNEQF
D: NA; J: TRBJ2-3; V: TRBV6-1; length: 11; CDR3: ASSEIYTDTQY
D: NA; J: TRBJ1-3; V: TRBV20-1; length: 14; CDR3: SAAAGQPISGNTIY
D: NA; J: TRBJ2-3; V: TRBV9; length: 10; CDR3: ASSGGEDTQY
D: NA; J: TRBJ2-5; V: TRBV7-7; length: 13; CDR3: ASSLAPASQETQY